This T cell receptor beta chain was identified during a study of T cell responses to AZD1222 COVID-19 vaccine. At the level of the study: Second doses that came at about 4 or about 12 weeks were put together. Broader study findings: Only a handful of AZD1222 recipients, several in all, had baseline seropositivity. Elevations in Spike-specific TCR breadth and depth followed administration of two AZD1222 doses.

From germline, CDR1 is SGHVS and CDR2 FNYEAQ. V was cut by 0 bases and J by 5 bases, with 16 bases left in between. The CDR3 is made up of 16 amino acids. On this clone itself: The target antigen is unknown.

TCRdb's copy holds only in-frame clones and misses some; the assay was immunoSEQ multiplex PCR. There are about 120,000 clones in the sample; roughly 87% occur only once, and roughly a tenth lies in the top ten. The sequences come from peripheral blood, collected on day 0 of AZD1222 vaccination. V and J are TRBV7-6 and TRBJ1-2; D possibly corresponds to TRBD1 (6 bases). This TCR derives from an adult in good health. DNA for the CDR3: TGTGCCAGCAGCTTAGCCCGGGGGGGGGCTCAGTATGGCTACACCTTC. Its translation: CASSLARGGAQYGYTF.